The clone carrying this T cell receptor beta chain was recorded many times. The antigen is not known. TCRdb reprocessed the RT-PCR reads via MiXCR and lists one record per CDR3 protein. The table includes just under 550,000 distinct CDR3 sequences, around 21% detected once. This entry comes from a study of response to subunit inactivated influenza vaccine. Findings of the study overall: It was the authors' suggestion that each seasonal influenza vaccination recruits few new T cells.

V lost 3 bases and J lost 8; bases outside the gene matches: 7. The CDR3 runs 16 residues. Germline V CDR1 and CDR2: SGHRS, YFSETQ. This sample also appeared in a second study, on T cells expressing NK-cell markers. That report notes: 5'RACE template switching built TCR beta cDNA with unique molecular identifiers. An anti-gamma-delta TCR antibody restricted sorting to alpha-beta TCR T cells in several experiments. The dominant NKG2C+ clonotypes represented roughly 1.0-7.5% of CD8+ T cells in six donors. Whether expanded NKG2C+ T cell clones were HCMV specific stayed uncertain.

The material was CD4+ T cells sorted from PBMCs, obtained about 12 days after vaccination. The rearrangement uses TRBV5-1 and TRBJ2-1; the match to TRBD2 covers 14 bases. The origin of this receptor is a man aged 45-60 years who received an inactivated influenza vaccine. The CDR3 loop reads CASSWGTSGGVDEQFF. In DNA, the CDR3 is TGCGCCAGCAGCTGGGGGACTAGCGGGGGAGTCGATGAGCAGTTCTTC.